The 6 T cell receptor beta chains reported below all come from one sample, sequenced in a study of T-cell reconstitution after alpha-beta-depleted transplantation in children. Using unique molecular identifiers, the investigators prepared the TCRbeta library. TCRdb called the PCR reads again in MiXCR, with one record for every CDR3 protein. There are almost 600,000 distinct CDR3 sequences in the sample; 25% to 30% occur only once, and less than 40% lies in the top ten. Sample: PBMCs, taken before TCRalphabeta/CD19-depleted stem cell transplant. The receptors were sampled from a boy under two years old with Wiskott-Aldrich syndrome, due to receive a stem cell transplant.

This clonotype was counted a few times. The gene calls are TRBV10-1 and TRBJ2-3; D call uncertain. CDR3 length equals 14 residues. Trimming stripped 5 bases from V and 2 bases from J, with 11 bases between. The germline V gene has CDR1 WNHNN and CDR2 SYGVQD (reference sequence). CDR3 protein: CASSYAEPTDTQYF. The CDR3 DNA is TGCGCCAGCAGTTACGCGGAGCCCACAGATACGCAGTATTTT.

This clonotype was found a few times. The V gene is TRBV28, the J gene TRBJ2-1; 8 positions agree with TRBD1. With 8 bases clipped from V and 5 bases from J, the junction kept 8 bases outside the gene matches. Germline CDR1 reads MDHEN; CDR2 reads SYDVKM. The CDR3 runs to 14 residues. The chain's CDR3 is CASGYRGNNNEQFF. DNA for the CDR3: TGTGCCAGCGGGTACAGGGGGAACAACAATGAGCAGTTCTTC.

The chain has TRBV7-9 and TRBJ2-1; TRBD2 matches 10 bases. The CDR3 contains 15 residues. V lost 6 bases and J lost 9; bases outside the gene matches: 11. Germline lookup yields CDR1 SEHNR and CDR2 FQNEAQ (reference sequence). For the CDR3, the DNA is TGTGCCAGCAGGCCTAGCGGGAGAAGGGAGGGTGAGCAGTTCTTC. Its translation: CASRPSGRREGEQFF.

This clonotype turned up a few times. The rearrangement uses TRBV15 and TRBJ1-2; 9 bases align to TRBD1. This CDR3 is built from 16 residues. Per the germline V gene, CDR1 is LNHNV and CDR2 is YYDKDF (reference sequence). J was trimmed by 4 bases and V by 0 bases; bases with no gene match: 6. Written as DNA, the CDR3 is TGTGCCACCAGCAGAGATCGGGACAGGGTGCTCTATGGCTACACCTTC. Protein product: CATSRDRDRVLYGYTF.

This clonotype was seen a handful of times. The chain has TRBV4-1 and TRBJ2-4, with TRBD1 matching over 7 bases. The CDR3 runs to 15 residues. After removal of 4 bases from V and 1 base from J, the junction contained 4 bases not matched to a gene. Germline V gene data show CDR1 as MGHRA and CDR2 as YSYEKL. The CDR3 spells CASSLGQFAKNIQYF. The CDR3, as DNA: TGCGCCAGCAGCCTGGGACAGTTCGCCAAAAACATTCAGTACTTC.

This sequence joins TRBV5-4 and TRBJ2-3, with 7 nucleotides matching TRBD1. The germline V gene encodes CDR1 SGHNT and CDR2 YYREEE (reference sequence). Germline trimming cut 6 bases from V and 3 bases from J; bases unmatched to any gene: 4. The CDR3 is 13 residues long. CDR3 amino acids: CASIPTGTDTQYF. In DNA, the CDR3 is TGTGCCAGCATCCCGACAGGGACAGATACGCAGTATTTT.